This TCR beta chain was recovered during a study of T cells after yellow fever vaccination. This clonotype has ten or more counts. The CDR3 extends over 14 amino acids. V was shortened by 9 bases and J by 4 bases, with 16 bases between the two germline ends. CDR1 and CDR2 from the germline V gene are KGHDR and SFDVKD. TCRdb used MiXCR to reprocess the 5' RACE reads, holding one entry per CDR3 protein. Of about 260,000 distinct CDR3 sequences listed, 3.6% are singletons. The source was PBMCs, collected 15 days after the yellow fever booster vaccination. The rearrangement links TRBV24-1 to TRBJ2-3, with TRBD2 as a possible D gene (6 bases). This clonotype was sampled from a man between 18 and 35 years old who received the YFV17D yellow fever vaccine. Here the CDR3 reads CATGSREVADTQYF. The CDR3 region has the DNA TGTGCCACCGGGTCCAGGGAGGTGGCAGATACGCAGTATTTT.